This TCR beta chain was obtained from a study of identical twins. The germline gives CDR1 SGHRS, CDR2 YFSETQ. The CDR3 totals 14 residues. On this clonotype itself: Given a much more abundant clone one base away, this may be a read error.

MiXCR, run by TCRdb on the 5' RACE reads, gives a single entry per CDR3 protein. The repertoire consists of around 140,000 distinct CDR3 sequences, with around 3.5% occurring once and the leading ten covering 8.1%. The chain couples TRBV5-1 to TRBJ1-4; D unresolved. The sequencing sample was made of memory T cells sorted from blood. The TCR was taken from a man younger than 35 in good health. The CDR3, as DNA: TGCGCCAGCAGCTTTAGCGGCCATAATGAAGAACTGTTTTTT. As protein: CASSFSGHNEELFF.